Presented here are 21 T cell receptor beta chains from one specimen sequenced in a study of T cell repertoires in cytomegalovirus infection. A single record per CDR3 protein comes from TCRdb applying MiXCR to the reads. The table records some 350,000 distinct CDR3 sequences, 34% of them present only once. No antigens are known for them. The sample here was cultured PBMCs, taken from culture after CMV antigen stimulation. The receptors come from a human donor in good health (CMV status not recorded). Some clones in this sample may be carry-over from other donors' samples.

The J gene is TRBJ2-7, the V gene TRBV7-6, with D unresolved. Germline assignment: CDR1 SGHVS and CDR2 FNYEAQ. V dropped 2 bases and J dropped 3 bases, with 14 bases sitting between them. The CDR3 is made up of 15 amino acids. The CDR3 DNA follows: TGTGCCAGCAGCTTAAGGGCCCCTCCGGACTACGAGCAGTACTTC. Protein product: CASSLRAPPDYEQYF.

J is TRBJ2-3 and V is TRBV2; a weak D match, TRBD1 (6 bases). This CDR3 has 14 amino acids. The V end was cut by 5 bases, the J end by 5 bases, with 14 bases between. Germline-derived CDR1 and CDR2 are SNHLY and FYNNEI. The CDR3 loop is CASSNQGTGDTQYF. CDR3 bases: TGTGCCAGCAGTAATCAGGGGACCGGAGATACGCAGTATTTT.

In this sample, this clonotype turned up a few times. The gene calls are TRBV7-7 and TRBJ2-2; 7 positions match TRBD1. The CDR3 has 18 amino acids. The ends lost 1 base at V and 0 bases at J; junction bases unmatched: 8. Per the germline V gene, CDR1 is SSHAT and CDR2 is FNYEAQ (reference sequence). CDR3 protein: CASSLDRWQGANTGELFF. Written as DNA, the CDR3 is TGTGCCAGCAGCTTAGATCGTTGGCAGGGGGCGAACACCGGGGAGCTGTTTTTT.

The rearrangement joins TRBV4-1 to TRBJ2-1; D possibly uses TRBD1 or TRBD2 (6 bases each). Germline CDR1 reads MGHRA; CDR2 reads YSYEKL. The V end lost 6 bases, the J end lost 6 bases, and 15 bases lay between the germline ends. This CDR3 region has 14 residues. CDR3 nucleotides: TGCGCCAGCAGAATCCGGGGGCATTTCAATGAGCAGTTCTTC. It translates to CASRIRGHFNEQFF.

This clonotype appeared a few times. The chain carries TRBV19 and TRBJ1-4; 8 positions match TRBD1. The CDR3 length is 14 residues. In germline, CDR1 is LNHDA, CDR2 SQIVND (reference sequence). J lost 4 bases, V lost 4 bases, and 2 bases had no gene match. The CDR3 loop reads CASSKGQGNEKLFF. The CDR3 coding sequence is TGTGCCAGTAGTAAAGGACAGGGTAATGAAAAACTGTTTTTT.

The chain uses TRBV28 and TRBJ1-5; D is undetermined. The V gene's germline CDR1 is MDHEN and CDR2 SYDVKM. CDR3 length equals 15 residues. Trimming removed 2 bases at V and 3 bases at J, with 11 bases between. The CDR3 sequence: CASSLPSGPNQPQHF. The CDR3, as DNA: TGTGCCAGCAGTTTACCGTCAGGACCCAATCAGCCCCAGCATTTT.

This clonotype was counted many times. The V gene is TRBV7-2, the J gene TRBJ2-1; 7 bases fit TRBD2. V lost 5 bases to trimming and J lost 3 bases; unmatched junction nucleotides: 10. This CDR3 spans 16 amino acids. The germline CDR1 and CDR2 sequences are SGHTA and FQGNSA. The CDR3 nucleotides read TGTGCCAGCAGCCGGGGCTCGGGAGGATACTACAATGAGCAGTTCTTC. Translation: CASSRGSGGYYNEQFF.

The chain is built from TRBV19 and TRBJ1-2; D not resolved. The V and J ends lost 6 bases and 4 bases respectively, with 27 bases between them. Germline loops: CDR1 LNHDA, CDR2 SQIVND (reference sequence). The CDR3 covers 18 residues. The CDR3 region is CASSNRAHGTAEGYGYTF. In DNA form, the CDR3 reads TGTGCCAGTAGCAACCGGGCCCACGGAACAGCCGAGGGCTATGGCTACACCTTC.

The rearrangement uses TRBV29-1 and TRBJ2-5, with 9 nucleotides matching TRBD1. CDR3 size: 13 residues. Trimming at V came to 5 bases and at J to 5 bases, leaving 6 bases not matched to a gene. The germline gives CDR1 SQVTM, CDR2 ANQGSEA. The CDR3 sequence is CSVNTGGTETQYF. CDR3 nucleotide sequence: TGCAGCGTTAATACAGGGGGCACGGAGACCCAGTACTTC. The full variable domain, with the rest looked up from reference TRBV29-1 and TRBJ2-5, is SAVISQKPSRDICQRGTSLTIQCQVDSQVTMMFWYRQQPGQSLTLIATANQGSEATYESGFVIDKFPISRPNLTFSTLTVSNMSPEDSSIYLCSVNTGGTETQYFGPGTRLLVL.

For the CDR3, the DNA is TGTGCCAGCAGTTTCGAGGGGTACGAGCAGTACGTC. It codes for CASSFEGYEQYV. The chain is built from TRBV28 and TRBJ2-7, with D possibly called TRBD1 or TRBD2 (5 bases each). Germline CDR1 MDHEN, CDR2 SYDVKM. Deletions cut 3 bases from V and 4 bases from J, with 7 bases between. The CDR3 totals 12 residues.

The genes are TRBV4-1 and TRBJ2-2; the match to TRBD1 covers 11 bases. The germline CDR1 and CDR2 sequences are MGHRA and YSYEKL. The trim removed 4 bases at V and 6 bases at J, leaving 16 bases unmatched. The CDR3 is 19 amino acids. The CDR3 is CASSPGVLRDRGYAGELFF. The CDR3, as DNA: TGCGCCAGCAGCCCAGGGGTCCTCCGGGACAGGGGGTACGCCGGGGAGCTGTTTTTT.

The chain has TRBV11-1 and TRBJ2-5, with D hard to call. CDR3 length equals 14 residues. The germline gives CDR1 SGHAT, CDR2 FQDESV (reference sequence). V lost 1 base to trimming and J lost 2 bases, with 8 bases between them. The CDR3 loop reads CASSLVWMQETQYF. CDR3 nucleotide sequence: TGTGCCAGCAGCTTAGTTTGGATGCAAGAGACCCAGTACTTC.

The table lists this clonotype with a count of one. The V gene is TRBV6-2 or TRBV6-3, the J gene TRBJ2-1, with no clear D. The CDR3 covers 15 residues. Trimming took 0 bases from V and 1 from J, leaving 7 bases between them. Germline CDR1 is MNHEY and CDR2 is SVGEGT. The CDR3 DNA sequence: TGTGCCAGCAGTTACTCGATAGTATCCTACAATGAGCAGTTCTTC. Its translation is CASSYSIVSYNEQFF.

In this sample, this clonotype turned up a few times. This chain uses TRBV29-1 with TRBJ2-7, with 13 bases fitting TRBD2. Trimming at V came to 4 bases and at J to 7 bases, leaving 1 base not matched to a gene. From germline, CDR1 is SQVTM and CDR2 ANQGSEA. The CDR3 extends over 12 amino acids. CDR3 DNA sequence: TGCAGCGTTGGACTAGCGGGAGGTGAGCAGTACGTC. Translation: CSVGLAGGEQYV.

This clonotype came up many times. The V and J genes are TRBV7-2 and TRBJ2-7; no clear D gene. Trimming took 5 bases from V and 1 from J, leaving 3 bases between them. This CDR3 region has 11 residues. Germline CDR1 and CDR2: SGHTA and FQGNSA. In nucleotides, the CDR3 is TGTGCCAGCAGCCGATCCTACGAGCAGTACTTC. Protein sequence: CASSRSYEQYF.

The chain combines TRBV27 with TRBJ1-4, with 9 bases fitting TRBD1. J gave up 10 bases and V 3 bases, and 12 bases lay outside the gene matches. The V gene's germline CDR1 is MNHEY and CDR2 SMNVEV (reference sequence). The length of the CDR3 is 16 residues. The CDR3 sequence is CASSFGRDRDPGKLFF. In nucleotides, the CDR3 is TGTGCCAGCAGTTTCGGTCGGGACAGGGACCCTGGAAAACTGTTTTTT. The full variable domain, in which reference TRBV27 and TRBJ1-4 provide the parts outside the CDR3, is EAQVTQNPRYLITVTGKKLTVTCSQNMNHEYMSWYRQDPGLGLRQIYYSMNVEVTDKGDVPEGYKVSRKEKRNFPLILESPSPNQTSLYFCASSFGRDRDPGKLFFGSGTQLSVL.

V usage is TRBV7-9 and J usage is TRBJ1-1, with D maybe TRBD1 (6 bases). Trimming shortened V by 6 bases and J by 3 bases, and 20 bases separated the two germline ends. Germline lookup yields CDR1 SEHNR and CDR2 FQNEAQ (reference sequence). This CDR3 is 16 amino acids long. CDR3 bases: TGTGCCAGCAGGGGAGGGGGAGGGAGCCCGGACACTGAAGCTTTCTTT. Encoded protein: CASRGGGGSPDTEAFF.

In its sample, this clonotype was seen a few times. The chain employs TRBV7-2 and TRBJ2-5; D perhaps matches TRBD1 (6 bases). Germline V gene data show CDR1 as SGHTA and CDR2 as FQGNSA. V gave up 5 bases and J gave up 5 bases, with 15 bases separating them. This CDR3 has 14 residues. CDR3 in DNA: TGTGCCAGCAGCCCATTTACAGGGCTTGAGACCCAGTACTTC. This sequence encodes CASSPFTGLETQYF.

The CDR3 sequence is CASSPPRNEAFF. The CDR3 bases are TGTGCCAGCAGCCCCCCTAGGAATGAGGCTTTCTTT. The chain recombines TRBV7-2 with TRBJ1-1, with D hard to call. The CDR3 extends over 12 amino acids. CDR1 and CDR2 (germline): SGHTA, FQGNSA. Trimming pared 5 bases from V and 11 bases from J, leaving 15 bases between.

The chain combines TRBV7-8 with TRBJ1-6, with 9 positions matching TRBD1. Trimming removed 1 base from V and 9 bases from J; junction bases left unmatched: 7. CDR3 length: 16 residues. Per the germline V gene, CDR1 is SGHVS and CDR2 is FQNEAQ. The CDR3 sequence is CASSLGTGTGLSPLHF. The CDR3 region has the DNA TGTGCCAGCAGCTTAGGAACCGGGACAGGGCTTTCACCCCTCCACTTT.

In its sample, this clonotype was seen many times. CDR3 loop: CASSYSTGFYGYTF. As DNA, the CDR3 is TGTGCCAGCAGCTATTCCACAGGGTTCTATGGCTACACCTTC. V and J are TRBV7-2 and TRBJ1-2; D is possibly TRBD1 (6 bases). The V end was cut by 4 bases, the J end by 4 bases, with 13 bases between. Germline-derived CDR1 and CDR2 are SGHTA and FQGNSA. This CDR3 spans 14 amino acids.